This T cell receptor (beta chain) was profiled in a study of cytomegalovirus exposure and HLA in healthy donors. Whole-study results and caveats: At a 0.05 false discovery rate, a later analysis found approximately 17,000 TCR beta sequences to be associated with HLA alleles.

Details on this clone: Antigen: not known.

Germline CDR1 reads MNHEY; CDR2 reads SVGAGI. V dropped 8 bases and J dropped 9; count of bases not matched to a gene: 7. The CDR3 length is 13 residues. PCR involved 60 Vbeta and 13 Jbeta primers. Repertoires were generated with immunoSEQ multiplex PCR, while TCRdb's copy carries only in-frame clones and drops some. The table has 90,000 to 150,000 clones, less than 65% seen once; the top ten hold 10%. Sequenced material: PBMCs. This receptor was identified in a man aged 40-49 years in good health and CMV-seropositive. This chain joins TRBV6-5 and TRBJ2-3; TRBD2 matches at 11 bases. CDR3 in amino acids: CASATSGAATQYF. DNA of the CDR3: TGTGCCAGCGCGACTAGCGGGGCAGCCACGCAGTATTTT.